The 4 T cell receptor beta chains in this list originate from one sample, sequenced in a study of blood T cell repertoires in COVID-19. Assay: immunoSEQ multiplex PCR; the TCRdb copy retains only in-frame clones and omits some. The table has over 95,000 clones, around 84% seen once. The specimen was peripheral blood. The receptor set was obtained from a man in his forties with acute or convalescent COVID-19.

The genes are TRBV30 and TRBJ2-3; D unclear. CDR1 is GTSNPN and CDR2 is SVGIG in the germline V gene (reference sequence). The CDR3 extends over 13 amino acids. The V end was cut by 5 bases, the J end by 0 bases, with 9 bases between. In DNA, the CDR3 is TGTGCCTGGGGTAGACTGAGCACAGATACGCAGTATTTT. This translates into CAWGRLSTDTQYF.

The genes are TRBV19 and TRBJ2-7; TRBD1 matches 11 bases. J lost 2 bases, V lost 5 bases, and 8 bases had no gene match. This CDR3 is built from 16 residues. Per the germline V gene, CDR1 is LNHDA and CDR2 is SQIVND (reference sequence). CDR3 residues: CASSRSAGQGAYEQYF. The CDR3 bases are TGTGCCAGTAGTCGATCCGCGGGACAGGGGGCCTACGAGCAGTACTTC.

This sequence joins TRBV6-2 or TRBV6-3 and TRBJ2-3; TRBD1 matches 7 bases. Trimming cost V 4 bases and J 6 bases; bases outside gene matches: 4. Per germline, CDR1 MNHEY and CDR2 SVGEGT. The CDR3 has 13 residues. CDR3 in amino acids: CASSWDSLDTQYF. For the CDR3, the DNA is TGTGCCAGCAGTTGGGACAGCTTGGATACGCAGTATTTT.

The rearrangement uses TRBV3-1 (or the pseudogene TRBV3-2) and TRBJ2-3; the D gene is possibly TRBD1 (6 bases). The V end was cut by 2 bases, the J end by 4 bases, with 7 bases between. Germline lookup yields CDR1 LGHDT and CDR2 YNNKEL (reference sequence). The CDR3 totals 13 residues. The CDR3 spells CASSQNRADTQYF. The CDR3 region has the DNA TGTGCCAGCAGCCAAAACAGGGCAGATACGCAGTATTTT.